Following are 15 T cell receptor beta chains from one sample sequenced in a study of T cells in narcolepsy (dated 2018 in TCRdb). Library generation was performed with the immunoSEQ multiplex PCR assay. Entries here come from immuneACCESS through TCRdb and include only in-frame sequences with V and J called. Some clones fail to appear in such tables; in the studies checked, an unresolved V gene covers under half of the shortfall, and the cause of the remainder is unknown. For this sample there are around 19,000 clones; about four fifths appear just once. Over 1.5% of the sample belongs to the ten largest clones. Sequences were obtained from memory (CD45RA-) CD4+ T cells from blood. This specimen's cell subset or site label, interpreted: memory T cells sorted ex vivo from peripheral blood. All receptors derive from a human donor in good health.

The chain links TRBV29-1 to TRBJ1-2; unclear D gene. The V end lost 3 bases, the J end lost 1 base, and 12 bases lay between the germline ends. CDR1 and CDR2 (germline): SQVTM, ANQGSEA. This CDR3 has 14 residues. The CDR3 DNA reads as TGCAGCGTTGATAAGGGAAGAAATAACTATGGCTACACCTTC. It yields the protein CSVDKGRNNYGYTF.

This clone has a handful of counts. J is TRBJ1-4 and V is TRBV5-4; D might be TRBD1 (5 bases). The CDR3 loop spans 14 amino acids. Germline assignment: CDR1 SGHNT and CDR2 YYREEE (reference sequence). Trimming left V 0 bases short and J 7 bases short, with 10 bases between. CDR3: CASSLGGAGEKLFF. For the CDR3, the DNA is TGTGCCAGCAGCTTGGGAGGGGCAGGTGAAAAACTGTTTTTT.

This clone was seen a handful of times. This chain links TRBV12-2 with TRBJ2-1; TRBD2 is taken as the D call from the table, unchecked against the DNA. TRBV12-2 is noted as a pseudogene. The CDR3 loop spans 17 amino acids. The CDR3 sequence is CASRSRGSGGAYNEQFF. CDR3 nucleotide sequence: TGTGCAAGTCGCTCCCGTGGGAGCGGGGGCGCCTACAATGAGCAGTTCTTC.

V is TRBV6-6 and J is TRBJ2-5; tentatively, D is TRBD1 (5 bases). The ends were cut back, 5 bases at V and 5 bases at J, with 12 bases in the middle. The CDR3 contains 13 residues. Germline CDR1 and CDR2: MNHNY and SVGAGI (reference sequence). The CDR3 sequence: CASSARVGETQYF. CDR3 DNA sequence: TGTGCCAGCAGTGCCAGGGTGGGGGAGACCCAGTACTTC.

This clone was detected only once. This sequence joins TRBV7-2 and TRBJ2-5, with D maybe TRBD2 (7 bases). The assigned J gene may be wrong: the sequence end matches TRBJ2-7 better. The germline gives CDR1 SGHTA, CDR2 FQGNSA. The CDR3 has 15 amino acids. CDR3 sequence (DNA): TGTGCCAGCAGCCCCGCCCGGGGGGCTAAGTACGAGCAGTACTTC. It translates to CASSPARGAKYEQYF.

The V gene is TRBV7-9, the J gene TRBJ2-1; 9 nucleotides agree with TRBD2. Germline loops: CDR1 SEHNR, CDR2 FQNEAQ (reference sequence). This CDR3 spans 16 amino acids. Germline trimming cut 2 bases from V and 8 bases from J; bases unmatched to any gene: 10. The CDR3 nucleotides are TGTGCCAGCAGCTTACTAGCGGGAAACATTGGTGATGAGCAGTTCTTC. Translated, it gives CASSLLAGNIGDEQFF.

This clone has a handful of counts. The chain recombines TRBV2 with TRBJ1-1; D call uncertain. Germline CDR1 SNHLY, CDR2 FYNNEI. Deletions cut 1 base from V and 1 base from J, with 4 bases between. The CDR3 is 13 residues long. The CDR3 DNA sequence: TGTGCCAGCAGTGAAGGAGGGAACACTGAAGCTTTCTTT. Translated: CASSEGGNTEAFF.

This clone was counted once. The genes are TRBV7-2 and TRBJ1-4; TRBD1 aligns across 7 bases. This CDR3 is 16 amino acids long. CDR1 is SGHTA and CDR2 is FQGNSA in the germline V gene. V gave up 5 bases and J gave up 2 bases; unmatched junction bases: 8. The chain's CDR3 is CASSPIKTGTNEKLFF. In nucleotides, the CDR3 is TGTGCCAGCAGCCCTATCAAGACAGGGACTAATGAAAAACTGTTTTTT.

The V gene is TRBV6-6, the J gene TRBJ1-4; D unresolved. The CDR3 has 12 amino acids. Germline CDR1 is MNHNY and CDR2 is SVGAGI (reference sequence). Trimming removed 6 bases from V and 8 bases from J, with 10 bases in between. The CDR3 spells CASRGPGEKLFF. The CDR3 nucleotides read TGTGCCAGCAGGGGCCCGGGGGAAAAACTGTTTTTT.

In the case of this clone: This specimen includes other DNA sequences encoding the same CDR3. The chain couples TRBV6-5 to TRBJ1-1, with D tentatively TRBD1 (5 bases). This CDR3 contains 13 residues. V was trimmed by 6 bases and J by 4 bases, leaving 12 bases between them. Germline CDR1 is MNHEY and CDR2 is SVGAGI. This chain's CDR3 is CASSETRGTEAFF. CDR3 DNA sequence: TGTGCCAGCAGCGAAACTAGGGGCACTGAAGCTTTCTTT.

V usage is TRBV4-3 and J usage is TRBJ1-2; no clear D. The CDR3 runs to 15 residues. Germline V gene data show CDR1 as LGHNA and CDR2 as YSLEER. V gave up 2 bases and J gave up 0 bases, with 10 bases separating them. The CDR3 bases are TGCGCCAGCAGCCAAAGCCCTGGGGCTAACTATGGCTACACCTTC. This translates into CASSQSPGANYGYTF.

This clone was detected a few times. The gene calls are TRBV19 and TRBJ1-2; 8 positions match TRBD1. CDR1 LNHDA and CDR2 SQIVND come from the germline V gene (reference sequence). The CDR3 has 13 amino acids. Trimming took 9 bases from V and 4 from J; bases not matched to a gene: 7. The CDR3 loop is CASWDRTSYGYTF. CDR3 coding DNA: TGTGCCAGCTGGGACAGGACCTCCTATGGCTACACCTTC.

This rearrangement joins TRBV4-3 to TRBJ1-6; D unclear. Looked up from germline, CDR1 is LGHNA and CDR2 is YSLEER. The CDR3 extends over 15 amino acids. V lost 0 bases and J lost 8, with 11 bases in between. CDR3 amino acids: CASSQDRTVYSPLHF. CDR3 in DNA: TGCGCCAGCAGCCAAGATCGAACAGTTTATTCACCCCTCCACTTT.

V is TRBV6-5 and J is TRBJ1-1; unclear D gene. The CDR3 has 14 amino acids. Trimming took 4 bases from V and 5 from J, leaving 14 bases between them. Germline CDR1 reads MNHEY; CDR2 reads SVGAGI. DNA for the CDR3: TGTGCCAGCAGTTTTTCAAGTGGATCGACTGAAGCTTTCTTT. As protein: CASSFSSGSTEAFF.

The CDR3 here is CASSGRGGGYEQYF. The CDR3, as DNA: TGTGCCAGCAGTGGCAGGGGAGGGGGCTACGAGCAGTACTTC. The rearrangement uses TRBV6-5 and TRBJ2-7, with D maybe TRBD2 (7 bases). The CDR3 loop spans 14 amino acids. Germline V gene sequence: CDR1 MNHEY, CDR2 SVGAGI. Trimming removed 5 bases from V and 3 bases from J, with 14 bases in between.